These T cell receptor beta chains were read from a single sample in a study of blood T cell repertoires in COVID-19. Method: immunoSEQ multiplex PCR; TCRdb's copy keeps in-frame clones and lacks some. The profile covers around 140,000 clones, with approximately 82% appearing a single time and approximately 1.4% taken by the ten largest. Specimen: peripheral blood. The receptor source for this set is a human donor in a cohort sampled during active COVID-19. The CDR3 runs from the conserved cysteine through the conserved F or W. Each record gives: V gene, clone size, J gene, D gene, CDR3 protein, CDR3 DNA. D genes are given only for firm matches. A clone size is listed for some rows: how often the clone was seen (once, few, many), or a class if it is expanded.

v_call: TRBV11-1; clone_size: NA; j_call: TRBJ2-3; d_call: NA; cdr3_aa: CASSLVTSGTQYF; cdr3_nt: TGTGCCAGCAGCTTAGTGACTTCGGGTACGCAGTATTTT
v_call: TRBV7-6; clone_size: NA; j_call: TRBJ2-1; d_call: TRBD2; cdr3_aa: CASSLVGGINEQFF; cdr3_nt: TGTGCCAGCAGCTTAGTGGGGGGGATCAATGAGCAGTTCTTC
v_call: TRBV28; clone_size: NA; j_call: TRBJ2-1; d_call: TRBD1; cdr3_aa: CASSLEGQGLSNEQFF; cdr3_nt: TGTGCCAGCAGTTTAGAGGGACAGGGTTTGAGCAATGAGCAGTTCTTC
v_call: TRBV18; clone_size: NA; j_call: TRBJ1-1; d_call: TRBD1; cdr3_aa: CASSPRQGTNTEAFF; cdr3_nt: TGTGCCAGCTCACCTCGACAGGGGACGAACACTGAAGCTTTCTTT
v_call: TRBV9; clone_size: NA; j_call: TRBJ2-2; d_call: TRBD2; cdr3_aa: CASSLTSGSTTGELFF; cdr3_nt: TGTGCCAGCAGTCTTACTAGCGGGAGTACGACCGGGGAGCTGTTTTTT
v_call: TRBV5-1; clone_size: NA; j_call: TRBJ1-2; d_call: TRBD1; cdr3_aa: CASSRGQGAGDPGYTF; cdr3_nt: TGCGCCAGCAGCCGAGGACAGGGGGCGGGAGATCCTGGCTACACCTTC
v_call: TRBV28; clone_size: NA; j_call: TRBJ2-1; d_call: TRBD2; cdr3_aa: CASPGLAASYNEQFF; cdr3_nt: TGTGCCAGCCCCGGACTAGCGGCCTCCTACAATGAGCAGTTCTTC
v_call: TRBV6-5; clone_size: NA; j_call: TRBJ2-1; d_call: TRBD2; cdr3_aa: CASSTSGIPFNEQFF; cdr3_nt: TGTGCCAGCAGTACTAGCGGGATCCCCTTTAATGAGCAGTTCTTC
v_call: TRBV5-5; clone_size: NA; j_call: TRBJ2-5; d_call: TRBD1; cdr3_aa: CASSLDFGTGARETQYF; cdr3_nt: TGTGCCAGCAGCTTGGACTTCGGGACAGGGGCACGAGAGACCCAGTACTTC
v_call: TRBV2; clone_size: NA; j_call: TRBJ1-5; d_call: NA; cdr3_aa: CASRADRFGQPQHF; cdr3_nt: TGTGCCAGCAGGGCTGACAGGTTTGGTCAGCCCCAGCATTTT
v_call: TRBV6-2/TRBV6-3; clone_size: once; j_call: TRBJ2-7; d_call: NA; cdr3_aa: CASSYSSGRAYEQYF; cdr3_nt: TGTGCCAGCAGTTACTCCAGCGGACGAGCCTACGAGCAGTACTTC
v_call: TRBV5-1; clone_size: NA; j_call: TRBJ2-2; d_call: NA; cdr3_aa: CASSLISDNTGELFF; cdr3_nt: TGCGCCAGCAGCTTGATTAGCGATAACACCGGGGAGCTGTTTTTT
v_call: TRBV10-3; clone_size: NA; j_call: TRBJ1-1; d_call: NA; cdr3_aa: CAISEFGGGTEAFF; cdr3_nt: TGTGCCATCAGTGAGTTTGGGGGAGGCACTGAAGCTTTCTTT
v_call: TRBV19; clone_size: NA; j_call: TRBJ2-2; d_call: NA; cdr3_aa: CASRRQAHTANTGELFF; cdr3_nt: TGTGCCAGTAGGAGACAGGCCCACACGGCGAACACCGGGGAGCTGTTTTTT
v_call: TRBV21-1; clone_size: NA; j_call: TRBJ2-3; d_call: NA; cdr3_aa: CASSKVFSLAGSDPQYF; cdr3_nt: TGTGCCAGCAGCAAGGTTTTTAGTTTGGCAGGGTCGGATCCGCAGTATTTT
v_call: TRBV27; clone_size: NA; j_call: TRBJ2-7; d_call: TRBD1; cdr3_aa: CASSSRDRAYEQYF; cdr3_nt: TGTGCCAGCAGTTCGAGGGACAGAGCCTACGAGCAGTACTTC
v_call: TRBV4-2; clone_size: NA; j_call: TRBJ2-3; d_call: TRBD2; cdr3_aa: CASSQGVSGRTGTDTQYF; cdr3_nt: TGTGCCAGCAGCCAAGGGGTAAGCGGGAGGACTGGGACAGATACGCAGTATTTT
v_call: TRBV18; clone_size: once; j_call: TRBJ2-2; d_call: NA; cdr3_aa: CASSPRRGDTGELFF; cdr3_nt: TGTGCCAGCTCACCACGCAGGGGTGATACCGGGGAGCTGTTTTTT
v_call: TRBV18; clone_size: NA; j_call: TRBJ2-7; d_call: TRBD2; cdr3_aa: CASSQGLADPYEQYF; cdr3_nt: TGTGCCAGCTCCCAGGGACTAGCGGACCCCTACGAGCAGTACTTC
v_call: TRBV21-1; clone_size: once; j_call: TRBJ1-3; d_call: NA; cdr3_aa: CASRTFRGSGNTIYF; cdr3_nt: TGTGCCAGCAGGACTTTTAGGGGCTCTGGAAACACCATATATTTT
v_call: TRBV7-8; clone_size: NA; j_call: TRBJ2-5; d_call: NA; cdr3_aa: CASSLDRRETQYF; cdr3_nt: TGTGCCAGCAGCCTTGACAGGCGCGAGACCCAGTACTTC
v_call: TRBV6-5; clone_size: NA; j_call: TRBJ2-7; d_call: NA; cdr3_aa: CASRIRVRSYEQYF; cdr3_nt: TGTGCCAGCAGAATCAGGGTGAGGAGCTACGAGCAGTACTTC
v_call: TRBV19; clone_size: NA; j_call: TRBJ1-2; d_call: NA; cdr3_aa: CASSDLQEDYGYTF; cdr3_nt: TGTGCCAGTAGTGACTTACAGGAAGACTATGGCTACACCTTC
v_call: TRBV2; clone_size: NA; j_call: TRBJ2-1; d_call: NA; cdr3_aa: CASSAGRSSYNEQFF; cdr3_nt: TGTGCCAGCAGTGCTGGTAGGAGCTCCTACAATGAGCAGTTCTTC
v_call: TRBV21-1; clone_size: few; j_call: TRBJ2-7; d_call: NA; cdr3_aa: CATHPTDPYEQYF; cdr3_nt: TGTGCCACCCACCCGACAGACCCCTACGAGCAGTACTTC
v_call: TRBV27; clone_size: once; j_call: TRBJ2-7; d_call: TRBD1; cdr3_aa: CASRWGQGSYEQYF; cdr3_nt: TGTGCCAGCAGGTGGGGACAGGGGTCCTACGAGCAGTACTTC
v_call: TRBV5-4; clone_size: NA; j_call: TRBJ2-7; d_call: NA; cdr3_aa: CASRKGGQAAYEQYF; cdr3_nt: TGTGCCAGCAGGAAGGGAGGACAGGCCGCCTACGAGCAGTACTTC
v_call: TRBV5-1; clone_size: NA; j_call: TRBJ1-6; d_call: NA; cdr3_aa: CASTARGSSPLHF; cdr3_nt: TGCGCCAGCACCGCTCGGGGAAGTTCACCCCTCCACTTT
v_call: TRBV9; clone_size: once; j_call: TRBJ2-1; d_call: NA; cdr3_aa: CASSVGWAHNEQFF; cdr3_nt: TGTGCCAGCAGCGTAGGGTGGGCGCACAATGAGCAGTTCTTC
v_call: TRBV2; clone_size: NA; j_call: TRBJ1-6; d_call: NA; cdr3_aa: CANRDSSYNSPLHF; cdr3_nt: TGTGCCAATCGGGACTCCTCCTATAATTCACCCCTCCACTTT
v_call: TRBV19; clone_size: NA; j_call: TRBJ1-6; d_call: NA; cdr3_aa: CASSWASGAYNSPLHF; cdr3_nt: TGTGCCAGTAGTTGGGCCTCGGGGGCCTATAATTCACCCCTCCACTTT
v_call: TRBV3-1/TRBV3-2; clone_size: NA; j_call: TRBJ2-1; d_call: NA; cdr3_aa: CASSRGTTSERQFF; cdr3_nt: TGTGCCAGCAGCCGCGGGACCACTAGTGAAAGGCAGTTCTTC
v_call: TRBV5-1; clone_size: NA; j_call: TRBJ1-1; d_call: TRBD1; cdr3_aa: CASSLGRTGGHTEAFF; cdr3_nt: TGCGCCAGCAGCTTGGGGCGGACAGGGGGTCACACTGAAGCTTTCTTT